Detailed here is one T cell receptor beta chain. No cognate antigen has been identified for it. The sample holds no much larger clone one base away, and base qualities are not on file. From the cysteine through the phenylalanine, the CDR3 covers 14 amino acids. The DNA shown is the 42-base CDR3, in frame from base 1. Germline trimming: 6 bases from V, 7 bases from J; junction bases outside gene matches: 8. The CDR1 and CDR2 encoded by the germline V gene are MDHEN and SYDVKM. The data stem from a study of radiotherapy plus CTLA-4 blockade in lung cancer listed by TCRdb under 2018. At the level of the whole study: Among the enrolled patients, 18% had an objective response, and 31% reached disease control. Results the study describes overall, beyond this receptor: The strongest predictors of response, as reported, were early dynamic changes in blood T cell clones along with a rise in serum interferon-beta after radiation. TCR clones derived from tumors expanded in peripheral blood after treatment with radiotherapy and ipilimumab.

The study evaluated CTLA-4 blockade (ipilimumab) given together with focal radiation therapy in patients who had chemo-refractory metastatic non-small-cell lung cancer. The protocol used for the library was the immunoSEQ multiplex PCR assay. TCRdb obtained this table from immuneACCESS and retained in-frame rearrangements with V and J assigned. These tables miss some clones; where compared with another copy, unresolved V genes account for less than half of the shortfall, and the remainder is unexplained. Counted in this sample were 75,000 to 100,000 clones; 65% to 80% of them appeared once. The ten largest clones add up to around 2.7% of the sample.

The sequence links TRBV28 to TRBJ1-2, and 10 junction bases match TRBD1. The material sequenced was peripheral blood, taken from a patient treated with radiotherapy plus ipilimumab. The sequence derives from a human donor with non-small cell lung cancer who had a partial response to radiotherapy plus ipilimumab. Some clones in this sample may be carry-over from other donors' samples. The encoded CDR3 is CASRTGTGEVGYTF. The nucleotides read TGTGCCAGCAGGACCGGGACAGGGGAGGTTGGCTACACCTTC.